This TCR beta chain was captured in a study of blood T cells in healthy people across ages. Sample-barcoded 5' priming and a J-beta primer mix drove a second PCR of about 6 to 12 cycles. TCRdb processed the 5' RACE reads anew with MiXCR; each CDR3 protein has one entry. The sample has approximately 960,000 distinct CDR3 sequences; about 29% are singletons. Trimming stripped 6 bases from V and 3 bases from J, with 14 bases between. The CDR3 has 14 amino acids. The V gene's germline CDR1 is MGHDK and CDR2 SYGVNS. This same sample was also taken into another study, of T cells of mothers and their children. From that paper: Biologically related mothers and children overlapped slightly more than unrelated pairs, a non-significant difference.

The clonotype comes from a woman in her thirties or forties in good health. Sequenced input: blood. The chain carries TRBV25-1 and TRBJ1-1, with D perhaps matching TRBD1 (6 bases). This chain's CDR3 is CASRGAGVYTEAFF. CDR3 coding DNA: TGTGCCAGCAGGGGGGCAGGCGTCTACACTGAAGCTTTCTTT.